A single sample gave rise to the 14 T cell receptor beta chains below, sequenced in a study of cytomegalovirus exposure and HLA in healthy donors. Generated by immunoSEQ multiplex PCR, the TCRdb table keeps only in-frame clones and is missing some. The data show some 170,000 clones, roughly 96% seen once. Sequences were obtained from PBMCs. The receptors originated from a young woman in good health and CMV-seronegative.

This clone was picked up one time. The chain combines TRBV7-9 with TRBJ1-2, with 9 bases fitting TRBD1. Unmatched junction bases numbered 8, after V lost 2 bases and J lost 4 bases. This CDR3 is 16 amino acids long. CDR1 SEHNR and CDR2 FQNEAQ come from the germline V gene (reference sequence). The CDR3 loop is CASSLPGTGFIYGYTF. CDR3 DNA: TGTGCCAGCAGCTTACCGGGGACAGGGTTCATCTATGGCTACACCTTC.

The rearrangement uses TRBV6-1 and TRBJ2-7; the match to TRBD2 covers 7 bases. V lost 8 bases, J lost 1 base, and 2 bases stayed unmatched. Germline V lookup: CDR1 MNHNS, CDR2 SASEGT. The CDR3 covers 12 residues. The CDR3 coding sequence is TGTGCCAGCGGCGGGGGATCCTACGAGCAGTACTTC. Translation gives CASGGGSYEQYF.

This clone was detected once. The rearrangement joins TRBV29-1 to TRBJ2-7; D is ambiguous. Germline loops: CDR1 SQVTM, CDR2 ANQGSEA. V lost 4 bases, J lost 2 bases, and 9 bases lay in between. The CDR3 has 12 residues. The CDR3 spells CSVVSQTYEQYF. DNA of the CDR3: TGCAGCGTTGTCTCCCAGACCTACGAGCAGTACTTC.

The CDR3 bases are TGCGCCAGCAGTTACGGGACACCGAGGCGCTACGAGCAGTACTTC. Protein product: CASSYGTPRRYEQYF. The genes are TRBV5-1 and TRBJ2-7; maybe TRBD1 (6 bases). Germline V gene data show CDR1 as SGHRS and CDR2 as YFSETQ. CDR3 length: 15 amino acids. The V end was cut by 5 bases, the J end by 3 bases, with 18 bases between.

This clone appeared a single time. The chain is built from TRBV10-1 and TRBJ2-1; D is perhaps TRBD2 (6 bases). Germline-derived CDR1 and CDR2 are WNHNN and SYGVQD (reference sequence). Between the trimmed V and J ends, which lost 2 bases and 8 bases, there was a span of 16 bases. There are 15 residues in the CDR3. CDR3 loop: CASSEPKREIYEQFF. CDR3 nucleotide sequence: TGCGCCAGCAGTGAGCCGAAACGGGAGATATATGAGCAGTTCTTC.

CDR3 DNA sequence: TGTGCCAGCAGCCTAGCGGGGGACTCCTACGAGCAGTACTTC. Its protein is CASSLAGDSYEQYF. The chain links TRBV6-1 to TRBJ2-7; 10 nucleotides match TRBD2. After removal of 6 bases from V and 0 bases from J, the junction contained 2 bases not matched to a gene. This CDR3 comprises 14 residues. Germline-derived CDR1 and CDR2 are MNHNS and SASEGT.

In its sample, this clone was seen once. The chain employs TRBV6-5 and TRBJ1-3, with D hard to call. The CDR3 loop spans 16 amino acids. The V gene's germline CDR1 is MNHEY and CDR2 SVGAGI. V was trimmed by 0 bases and J by 1 base, leaving 10 bases between them. The CDR3 DNA sequence: TGTGCCAGCAGTTACTCGAGTCTTTTTTCTGGAAACACCATATATTTT. It encodes CASSYSSLFSGNTIYF.

The chain links TRBV5-6 to TRBJ1-5; D call uncertain. Germline V gene data show CDR1 as SGHDT and CDR2 as YYEEEE. V dropped 0 bases and J dropped 6 bases, with 7 bases sitting between them. The CDR3 is made up of 13 amino acids. CDR3: CASSLGGGQPQHF. The CDR3 DNA is TGTGCCAGCAGCTTGGGGGGAGGTCAGCCCCAGCATTTT.

The V call is TRBV9, the J call TRBJ2-2; D is uncertain. The germline V gene has CDR1 SGDLS and CDR2 YYNGEE. The CDR3 consists of 13 residues. Trimming stripped 6 bases from V and 2 bases from J, with 8 bases between. CDR3 protein: CASNNPNTGELFF. CDR3 nucleotide sequence: TGTGCCAGCAACAACCCCAACACCGGGGAGCTGTTTTTT.

This chain connects TRBV4-1 to TRBJ2-2; TRBD1 matches 8 bases. The CDR3 totals 18 residues. CDR1 and CDR2 from the germline V gene are MGHRA and YSYEKL. The ends lost 3 bases at V and 3 bases at J; junction bases unmatched: 12. The CDR3 is CASSHPGQEPQYTGELFF. The CDR3 nucleotides are TGCGCCAGCAGCCATCCGGGACAGGAGCCCCAGTACACCGGGGAGCTGTTTTTT.

The chain joins TRBV19 to TRBJ2-3, with TRBD2 identical over 8 bases. V was clipped by 4 bases and J by 4 bases; unmatched bases: 7. CDR3 length equals 15 residues. CDR1 is LNHDA and CDR2 is SQIVND in the germline V gene (reference sequence). The CDR3 protein is CASSRATGGPDTQYF. The CDR3 nucleotides read TGTGCCAGTAGTAGAGCAACGGGGGGGCCAGATACGCAGTATTTT.

V and J are TRBV2 and TRBJ1-5; TRBD1 agrees at 8 bases. The ends lost 4 bases at V and 2 bases at J; junction bases unmatched: 10. CDR1 and CDR2 (germline): SNHLY, FYNNEI. CDR3 size: 17 residues. The DNA for the CDR3 is TGTGCCAGCAGTGTAATCGCCGACAGGGGTGGCAATCAGCCCCAGCATTTT. It is translated as CASSVIADRGGNQPQHF.

The V call is TRBV19, the J call TRBJ2-1; 12 nucleotides agree with TRBD2. V shed 5 bases and J 10 bases; nucleotides not matched to a gene: 12. CDR1 is LNHDA and CDR2 is SQIVND in the germline V gene (reference sequence). CDR3 length: 16 residues. The CDR3 protein is CASSPLPLAGGGEQFF. The CDR3 region has the DNA TGTGCCAGTAGTCCCCTTCCCCTAGCGGGGGGGGGAGAGCAGTTCTTC. The whole variable domain, remainder taken from reference TRBV19 and TRBJ2-1, is DGGITQSPKYLFRKEGQNVTLSCEQNLNHDAMYWYRQDPGQGLRLIYYSQIVNDFQKGDIAEGYSVSREKKESFPLTVTSAQKNPTAFYLCASSPLPLAGGGEQFFGPGTRLTVL.

This chain connects TRBV7-9 to TRBJ2-5, with TRBD2 matching over 11 bases. V shed 5 bases, J shed 0 bases, and the junction held 8 bases outside the gene matches. The V gene's germline CDR1 is SEHNR and CDR2 FQNEAQ (reference sequence). The CDR3 length is 17 residues. CDR3 region: CASSSTSGGPYQETQYF. CDR3 nucleotide sequence: TGTGCCAGCAGCAGTACTAGCGGGGGACCATACCAAGAGACCCAGTACTTC.